What follows is one T cell receptor (beta chain) and its context. Its antigen is unknown. The input lacks base qualities; no much larger clone sits a single base away. The entry originates in a study of blood T cell repertoires in COVID-19 (dated by TCRdb to 2018 to 2020). Study-wide context: The collaborator samples originated in the United States, Italy and Spain and spanned the acute and convalescent phases of COVID-19. A de-identified subject ID, COVID-19 status, age in years and sex were almost always included in the sample metadata. The repertoires were made available in a free public database intended to serve as a resource for research on the immune response to SARS-CoV-2. The dataset comprised deeply sampled blood TCRbeta repertoires from subjects exposed to, actively infected with, or recovered from COVID-19. Samples were obtained from the ongoing ImmuneRACE study (first 160 participants) and from some 1,300 subjects provided by 6 global collaborators. The material from the prospective study consisted of cDNA or gDNA derived from T cells, B-cell-depleted T cells, or PBMCs. Where available, HLA class I and class II types were taken from metadata supplied by the sample provider and were not determined by assay-based typing.

The research as a whole found: The quantity of clinical and demographic metadata differed by source and by participant and was supplied without curation.

TCRbeta CDR3 regions were amplified from genomic DNA by means of the immunoSEQ Assay, a bias-controlled multiplex PCR. Concerning the study's data processing: Nucleated cell counts per sample were estimated from amplification of reference gene primers within the assay. To quantify the absolute abundance of each unique TCRbeta CDR3 rearrangement, sequence reads were collapsed and filtered. For each sample, productive Simpson clonality was calculated as the square root of Simpson's diversity index across productive rearrangements. TCRdb provides this immuneACCESS table in a form limited to in-frame rearrangements. Some clones are lacking; in checked studies, under half of them reflect an unresolved V gene, and why the rest are absent is not known. That table is the source of V, J and clone size, and D and trimming were worked out from the DNA. In all, the sample holds 270,000 or so clones, and roughly 86% of those were seen once. The ten biggest clones cover about 2.7% of the sample.

Participants in the prospective study were enrolled through a virtual design, were aged about 18 to 100 years, and lived in under 25 United States geographic areas. In the prospective study, participants were assigned to cohorts based on the clinical history participants reported in a screening survey and a study questionnaire. ImmuneRACE Cohort 3 recovered participants were defined by two consecutive negative NP/OP PCR tests, healthcare professional clearance, or symptom resolution. Each participant in the prospective study had whole blood, serum and a nasopharyngeal or oropharyngeal swab collected by mobile phlebotomists. Participants in the prospective study had the option to provide additional blood draws and questionnaires over a 2-month period. Before DNA extraction, prospective study blood samples were shipped either frozen or at room temperature. Trimming removed 0 bases from V and 5 bases from J, leaving 13 bases between the germline ends. Per the germline V gene, MNHEY is the CDR1 and SVGAGI is the CDR2. Taken from cysteine to phenylalanine, the CDR3 has 15 residues. The only DNA kept is the CDR3, 45 bases in frame from the first base.

Sequenced input: PBMCs or T cells enriched from blood (not recorded which). The sequence joins TRBV6-5 to TRBJ2-5; the D region possibly corresponds to TRBD2 (7 bases align). The receptor was derived from a woman under 30 who had recovered from COVID-19. Here the CDR3 is given as CASSYSRGGWETQYF. The base sequence is TGTGCCAGCAGTTACTCAAGGGGGGGTTGGGAGACCCAGTACTTC.